The rows below give T cell receptor beta chains drawn from one sample of a study of blood T cell repertoires in COVID-19. TCRdb's copy holds only in-frame clones and misses some; the assay was immunoSEQ multiplex PCR. This sample yields 90,000 to 150,000 clones, of which over 75% are seen a single time; approximately 11% belongs to the top ten. Sequenced sample: peripheral blood. The receptors shown here come from a man of 80 years or more with acute or convalescent COVID-19. The CDR3 runs from the conserved cysteine through the conserved F or W. D genes are given only for firm matches. Size is omitted from some rows. Given values are once, few, many or a class for expanded clones.

>NA|NA|TRBJ1-6|TRBV5-4
TGTGCCAGCAGCCCCTACAGAGATTCACCCCTCCACTTT
CASSPYRDSPLHF
>NA|few|TRBJ1-2|TRBV3-1/TRBV3-2
TGTGCCAGCAGCCCCGTGAGGGGGTCGCTGGGCTACACCTTC
CASSPVRGSLGYTF
>NA|NA|TRBJ2-7|TRBV5-4
TGTGCCAGCAGCGTAACAGGGAGGGGTTTTCACTACGAGCAGTACTTC
CASSVTGRGFHYEQYF
>NA|NA|TRBJ1-1|TRBV5-6
TGTGCCAGCAGCCCATCAGGGTCGAACACTGAAGCTTTCTTT
CASSPSGSNTEAFF
>TRBD1|NA|TRBJ1-4|TRBV11-2
TGTGCCAGCAGCCCCTGGACAGGGGGCGAAAAACTGTTTTTT
CASSPWTGGEKLFF
>NA|NA|TRBJ2-7|TRBV10-3
TGTGCCATCAGAGGGGTAGGGTCCTACGAGCAGTACTTC
CAIRGVGSYEQYF
>TRBD2|NA|TRBJ2-2|TRBV28
TGTGCCAGCAGGCGAGGGACTAGCGTAGCGAACACCGGGGAGCTGTTTTTT
CASRRGTSVANTGELFF
>TRBD1|NA|TRBJ1-2|TRBV27
TGTGCCAGCAGTTTCCAGGGGGTGGGCTATGGCTACACCTTC
CASSFQGVGYGYTF
>TRBD1|NA|TRBJ2-2|TRBV13
TGTGCCAGCAGCCCCAGACAGGGGGTTAACACCGGGGAGCTGTTTTTT
CASSPRQGVNTGELFF
>TRBD2|NA|TRBJ2-7|TRBV9
TGTGCCAGCAGCGTAGATGCCGGGCTCGGCGGGGGGATACTCTACGAGCAGTACTTC
CASSVDAGLGGGILYEQYF
>TRBD1|NA|TRBJ1-5|TRBV7-2
TGTGCCAGCAGCTCCTTCGGACAGGACTATAGCAATCAGCCCCAGCATTTT
CASSSFGQDYSNQPQHF
>TRBD1|NA|TRBJ1-1|TRBV12-3/TRBV12-4
TGTGCCATTTCAACAGGGGAACTTACTGAAGCTTTCTTT
CAISTGELTEAFF
>NA|NA|TRBJ1-2|TRBV28
TGTGCCAGCAGCTCAGGCCCAGGGAACTATGGCTACACCTTC
CASSSGPGNYGYTF
>TRBD1|NA|TRBJ1-1|TRBV2
TGTGCCAGCAGGGGGGACAGCCCCAACACTGAAGCTTTCTTT
CASRGDSPNTEAFF
>TRBD1|NA|TRBJ1-1|TRBV7-9
TGTGCCAGCAGCGGAGGGACAGGGTTTTGGAACACTGAAGCTTTCTTT
CASSGGTGFWNTEAFF
>NA|few|TRBJ2-5|TRBV18
TGTGCCAGCTCACTCCCCAGGGGACAAGAGACCCAGTACTTC
CASSLPRGQETQYF